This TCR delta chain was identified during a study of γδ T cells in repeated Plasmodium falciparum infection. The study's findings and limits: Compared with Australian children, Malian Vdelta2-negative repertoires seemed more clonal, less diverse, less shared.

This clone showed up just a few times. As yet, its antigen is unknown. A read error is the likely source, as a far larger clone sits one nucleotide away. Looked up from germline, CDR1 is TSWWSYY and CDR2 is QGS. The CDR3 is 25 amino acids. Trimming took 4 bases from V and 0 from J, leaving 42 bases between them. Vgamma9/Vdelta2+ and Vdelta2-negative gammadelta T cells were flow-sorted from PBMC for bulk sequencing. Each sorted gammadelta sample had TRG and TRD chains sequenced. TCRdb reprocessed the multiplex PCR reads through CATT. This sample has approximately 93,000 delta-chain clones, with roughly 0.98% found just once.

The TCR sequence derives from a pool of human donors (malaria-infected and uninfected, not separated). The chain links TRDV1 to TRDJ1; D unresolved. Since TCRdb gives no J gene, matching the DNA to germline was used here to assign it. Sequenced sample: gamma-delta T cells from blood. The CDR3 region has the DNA TGTGCTCTTGGGGGTACCCACCTCCTTGATTACTTGACTGACACTAGACCTTGGTACACCGATAAACTCATCTTT. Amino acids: CALGGTHLLDYLTDTRPWYTDKLIF.